Shown below are 9 T cell receptor beta chains from a single sample sequenced in a study of regulatory T cells in long-lasting Graves disease. Indicated time point: newly diagnosed GD, antithyroid drugs for less than 3 months. Construction of the TCR library relied on RNA isolated from PBMCs. Building of the TCR beta libraries involved iRepertoire HTBI primers and Arm-PCR of CDR3 regions. TCRdb analysed the multiplex PCR reads with MiXCR anew, one entry per CDR3 protein. This table holds 500,000 to 700,000 distinct CDR3 sequences, 15% to 20% found once. These data were also reused for a study on T cells in Graves' hyperthyroidism and ophthalmopathy.

Sequencing used peripheral blood mononuclear cells (PBMCs), obtained at new diagnosis, from a patient treated with antithyroid drugs. These receptors originate from a woman in her twenties or thirties with Graves disease.

This clonotype has a count of ten or more. The chain has TRBV2 and TRBJ2-7; TRBD1 aligns across 11 bases. Per germline, CDR1 SNHLY and CDR2 FYNNEI. This CDR3 contains 15 residues. J lost 3 bases, V lost 4 bases, and 5 bases had no gene match. The CDR3 here is CASSAGGTGGYEQYF. Here the CDR3 DNA reads TGTGCCAGCAGTGCCGGCGGGACAGGGGGCTACGAGCAGTACTTC.

The table lists this clonotype with many counts. The chain joins TRBV30 to TRBJ1-5; D ambiguous. The V gene lost 4 bases and the J gene lost 2 bases, with 12 bases spanning the gap. The CDR3 spans 14 residues. Germline CDR1 is GTSNPN and CDR2 is SVGIG (reference sequence). The CDR3 coding sequence is TGTGCCTGGACTGGCGGTAGTGGCAATCAGCCCCAGCATTTT. Translating gives CAWTGGSGNQPQHF.

The chain uses TRBV5-8 and TRBJ2-6, with D uncertain. CDR3 length: 16 amino acids. From germline, CDR1 is SGHTS and CDR2 YDEGEE. The V end was cut by 0 bases, the J end by 4 bases, with 11 bases between. In DNA, the CDR3 is TGTGCCAGCAGCTTGGCCTTAGGGCGCGGGGCCAACGTCCTGACTTTC. This translates into CASSLALGRGANVLTF.

The table lists this clonotype with a few counts. The chain combines TRBV7-2 with TRBJ1-2; a weak D match, TRBD1 (6 bases). V dropped 4 bases and J dropped 4 bases, with 13 bases sitting between them. This CDR3 is built from 14 residues. Germline CDR1 reads SGHTA; CDR2 reads FQGNSA. The CDR3 nucleotides read TGTGCCAGCAGCTCAGCAGGGACACCCTATGGCTACACCTTC. This codes for CASSSAGTPYGYTF.

This clonotype was detected many times. The J gene is TRBJ1-4, the V gene TRBV2; D is possibly TRBD1 (5 bases). CDR1 is SNHLY and CDR2 is FYNNEI in the germline V gene. Trimming removed 8 bases at V and 2 bases at J, with 15 bases between. This CDR3 contains 15 residues. CDR3: CASGQGHATNEKLFF. CDR3 DNA sequence: TGTGCCAGCGGGCAGGGTCATGCGACTAATGAAAAACTGTTTTTT.

V is TRBV15 and J is TRBJ2-1; D is undetermined. The germline gives CDR1 LNHNV, CDR2 YYDKDF (reference sequence). V was trimmed by 5 bases and J by 6 bases, leaving 8 bases between them. This CDR3 contains 12 residues. The CDR3 nucleotides are TGTGCCACCAGCGGCTACCCCAATGAGCAGTTCTTC. The encoded protein is CATSGYPNEQFF.

There are a few counts of this clonotype. The V gene is TRBV9, the J gene TRBJ2-7, with 11 bases identical to TRBD1. Germline V lookup: CDR1 SGDLS, CDR2 YYNGEE. J lost 2 bases, V lost 4 bases, and 5 bases had no gene match. The CDR3 spans 15 residues. The CDR3 nucleotides are TGTGCCAGCAGCACAGGGACAGGGGGTCCCTACGAGCAGTACTTC. Translated, it gives CASSTGTGGPYEQYF.

The chain joins TRBV3-1 to TRBJ1-1; TRBD1 aligns across 9 bases. Germline values: CDR1 LGHDT, CDR2 YNNKEL (reference sequence). After removal of 2 bases from V and 3 bases from J, the junction contained 4 bases not matched to a gene. The CDR3 loop spans 15 amino acids. The CDR3 is CASSQYRTGDTEAFF. The CDR3 bases are TGTGCCAGCAGCCAATACCGGACAGGGGACACTGAAGCTTTCTTT. Complete variable domain (other parts from reference TRBV3-1 and TRBJ1-1): DTAVSQTPKYLVTQMGNDKSIKCEQNLGHDTMYWYKQDSKKFLKIMFSYNNKELIINETVPNRFSPKSPDKAHLNLHINSLELGDSAVYFCASSQYRTGDTEAFFGQGTRLTVV.

About this clonotype: This may be a read error, as it is one base from a much larger clone. This chain connects TRBV11-3 to TRBJ2-1; 9 nucleotides agree with TRBD2. Germline V gene lookup returns CDR1 SGHNT and CDR2 YENEEA. CDR3 length: 14 residues. CDR3: CTSSTTSGYNEQFF. In DNA, the CDR3 is TGTACCAGCAGCACGACTAGCGGATACAATGAGCAGTTCTTC. The full variable domain, completed using reference TRBV11-3 and TRBJ2-1, is EAGVVQSPRYKIIEKKQPVAFWCNPISGHNTLYWYLQNLGQGPELLIRYENEEAVDDSQLPKDRFSAERLKGVDSTLKIQPAELGDSAVYLCTSSTTSGYNEQFFGPGTRLTVL.